The 16 T cell receptor beta chains reported below all come from one sample, sequenced in a study of blood T cell repertoires in COVID-19. The data were produced by immunoSEQ multiplex PCR, yet TCRdb's version contains in-frame clones alone and is incomplete. The table includes approximately 220,000 clones, 80% to 85% detected once. Source material: peripheral blood. These TCRs come from a woman aged 55-70 years who had recovered from COVID-19.

V usage is TRBV29-1 and J usage is TRBJ1-1, with D perhaps matching TRBD1 (5 bases). The V end was cut by 5 bases, the J end by 3 bases, with 16 bases between. Germline values: CDR1 SQVTM, CDR2 ANQGSEA. The CDR3 has 14 amino acids. CDR3 DNA: TGCAGCGTTAGGCGAGAAGGGGCCGACACTGAAGCTTTCTTT. Its translation is CSVRREGADTEAFF.

V and J are TRBV5-6 and TRBJ1-3, with TRBD1 matching 8 bases. The germline gives CDR1 SGHDT, CDR2 YYEEEE. With V trimmed by 2 bases and J by 2 bases, 6 bases remained unmatched. The CDR3 length is 16 residues. CDR3 protein: CASSFPGTGPGNTIYF. For the CDR3, the DNA is TGTGCCAGCAGCTTCCCCGGGACAGGCCCTGGAAACACCATATATTTT.

The chain employs TRBV5-6 and TRBJ2-7; D remains ambiguous. The CDR3 is 13 residues long. The V gene's germline CDR1 is SGHDT and CDR2 YYEEEE. Trimming took off 4 bases at V and 0 bases at J, with 8 bases between the two ends. The CDR3 bases are TGTGCCAGCAGCCCCGGGTTCTCCTACGAGCAGTACTTC. Its protein product is CASSPGFSYEQYF. The whole variable domain, filled in from reference TRBV5-6 and TRBJ2-7, reads DAGVTQSPTHLIKTRGQQVTLRCSPKSGHDTVSWYQQALGQGPQFIFQYYEEEERQRGNFPDRFSGHQFPNYSSELNVNALLLGDSALYLCASSPGFSYEQYFGPGTRLTVT.

The V and J genes are TRBV18 and TRBJ1-2, with 7 bases fitting TRBD1. Per the germline V gene, CDR1 is KGHSH and CDR2 is LQKENI. The V and J ends lost 5 bases and 0 bases, in that order; junction bases with no gene match: 9. The length of the CDR3 is 16 residues. In nucleotides, the CDR3 is TGTGCCAGCTCATCACAGGGACAGAGACCTAACTATGGCTACACCTTC. This encodes CASSSQGQRPNYGYTF.

V is TRBV6-4 and J is TRBJ2-1, with D tentatively TRBD2 (5 bases). Germline-derived CDR1 and CDR2 are MRHNA and SNTAGT. This CDR3 is 16 amino acids long. V was cut by 1 base and J by 8 bases, with 18 bases left in between. The CDR3 loop is CASSDWPGILAHEQFF. The CDR3 DNA is TGTGCCAGCAGTGACTGGCCGGGGATTTTGGCCCATGAGCAGTTCTTC.

This clone appeared a single time. The chain uses TRBV15 and TRBJ2-5; tentatively, D is TRBD1 (6 bases). The germline V gene has CDR1 LNHNV and CDR2 YYDKDF (reference sequence). Trimming removed 1 base from V and 5 bases from J, with 14 bases in between. This CDR3 comprises 15 residues. CDR3 in amino acids: CATSRVQGRWETQYF. CDR3 in DNA: TGTGCCACCAGCAGAGTACAGGGACGATGGGAGACCCAGTACTTC.

The V and J genes are TRBV11-3 and TRBJ2-5; 10 positions match TRBD1. Germline-derived CDR1 and CDR2 are SGHNT and YENEEA. J was trimmed by 5 bases and V by 5 bases; bases with no gene match: 8. There are 15 residues in the CDR3. This chain's CDR3 is CASSAGTGELETQYF. As DNA, the CDR3 is TGTGCCAGCAGCGCCGGGACAGGGGAGTTGGAGACCCAGTACTTC.

This rearrangement joins TRBV10-3 to TRBJ2-3; D gene uncertain. CDR3 length: 13 amino acids. The ends were cut back, 10 bases at V and 2 bases at J, with 13 bases in the middle. CDR1 and CDR2 from the germline V gene are ENHRY and SYGVKD. The CDR3 nucleotides read TGTGCCACCTCGTCCGGAGACACAGATACGCAGTATTTT. Protein sequence: CATSSGDTDTQYF.

There are a few counts of this clone. The chain joins TRBV5-4 to TRBJ1-1; 8 nucleotides line up with TRBD1. Germline-derived CDR1 and CDR2 are SGHNT and YYREEE (reference sequence). V gave up 0 bases and J gave up 4 bases; unmatched junction bases: 2. The CDR3 has 14 amino acids. The CDR3 DNA sequence: TGTGCCAGCAGCTTGGCACAGGGGGTCACTGAAGCTTTCTTT. Residues: CASSLAQGVTEAFF. Filled out from reference TRBV5-4 and TRBJ1-1, the complete variable domain reads ETGVTQSPTHLIKTRGQQVTLRCSSQSGHNTVSWYQQALGQGPQFIFQYYREEENGRGNFPPRFSGLQFPNYSSELNVNALELDDSALYLCASSLAQGVTEAFFGQGTRLTVV.

This clone has only a few counts. The chain combines TRBV30 with TRBJ1-1; tentative D call: TRBD1 (5 bases). The CDR3 extends over 11 amino acids. Deletions cut 4 bases from V and 6 bases from J, with 9 bases between. Germline-derived CDR1 and CDR2 are GTSNPN and SVGIG (reference sequence). The CDR3 protein is CAWTGESEAFF. In nucleotides, the CDR3 is TGTGCCTGGACGGGGGAATCTGAAGCTTTCTTT.

The rearrangement uses TRBV5-1 and TRBJ1-4, with D possibly matching TRBD1 (6 bases). The germline V and J ends were trimmed by 0 bases and 8 bases, with 14 bases remaining between them. Germline values: CDR1 SGHRS, CDR2 YFSETQ. This CDR3 is 15 amino acids long. The CDR3 spells CASSLVRGGMEKLFF. In DNA, the CDR3 is TGCGCCAGCAGCTTGGTACGGGGGGGCATGGAAAAACTGTTTTTT.

The rearrangement joins TRBV5-1 to TRBJ2-2; 7 positions match TRBD1. The CDR3 consists of 13 residues. The germline CDR1 and CDR2 sequences are SGHRS and YFSETQ. Trimming took 5 bases from V and 7 from J; bases not matched to a gene: 5. The CDR3 DNA is TGCGCCAGCAGGACAGGGAATAGCGGGGAGCTGTTTTTT. The encoded protein is CASRTGNSGELFF.

This clone came up once. The chain uses TRBV3-1 (or the pseudogene TRBV3-2) and TRBJ2-1; TRBD2 matches at 12 bases. CDR1 and CDR2 (germline): LGHDT, YNNKEL (reference sequence). The CDR3 spans 16 residues. V dropped 4 bases and J dropped 6; count of bases not matched to a gene: 7. CDR3 sequence: CASSPGLAGNLNEQFF. In nucleotides, the CDR3 is TGTGCCAGCAGCCCCGGACTAGCGGGGAACCTCAATGAGCAGTTCTTC.

The CDR3 spells CASSERLAGGPFTQYF. In nucleotides, the CDR3 is TGTGCCAGCAGTGAGCGTCTAGCGGGGGGGCCGTTTACGCAGTATTTT. This chain links TRBV6-1 with TRBJ2-3; 12 nucleotides align to TRBD2. The CDR3 covers 16 residues. V lost 3 bases, J lost 8 bases, and 9 bases stayed unmatched. Germline CDR1 is MNHNS and CDR2 is SASEGT.

V usage is TRBV29-1 and J usage is TRBJ2-1; no clear D gene. The CDR3 loop spans 11 amino acids. V was shortened by 7 bases and J by 8 bases, with 12 bases between the two germline ends. Germline CDR1 SQVTM, CDR2 ANQGSEA. CDR3 region: CSDLLDYEQFF. CDR3 DNA: TGCAGCGATCTCCTAGATTATGAGCAGTTCTTC.

In its sample, this clone was seen once. The V and J genes are TRBV12-3 or TRBV12-4 and TRBJ2-5; tentative D call: TRBD2 (6 bases). V lost 4 bases and J 5 bases, leaving 11 bases between the germline ends. This CDR3 has 13 residues. CDR3 in DNA: TGTGCCAGCAGTTGGGCTAGCGCGGAGACCCAGTACTTC. Translated, it gives CASSWASAETQYF.